The 30 T cell receptor beta chains in this list originate from one sample, sequenced in a study of cytomegalovirus exposure and HLA in healthy donors. Generated by immunoSEQ multiplex PCR, the TCRdb table keeps only in-frame clones and is missing some. The sample records fewer than 250,000 clones, about 86% being singletons. The sequenced material came from PBMCs. These receptors were taken from a man younger than 35 in good health and CMV-seronegative.

This chain joins TRBV11-2 and TRBJ2-1; 7 bases are shared with TRBD1. J gave up 6 bases and V 4 bases, and 3 bases lay outside the gene matches. CDR1 and CDR2 (germline): SGHAT, FQNNGV. The CDR3 loop spans 13 amino acids. CDR3 residues: CASSSGTVNEQFF. CDR3 DNA sequence: TGTGCCAGCAGCTCCGGGACAGTCAATGAGCAGTTCTTC.

The chain recombines TRBV2 with TRBJ2-3, with D possibly matching TRBD1 (5 bases). The CDR3 sequence is 13 residues long. CDR1 SNHLY and CDR2 FYNNEI come from the germline V gene. With 8 bases removed from V and 3 bases from J, the gap between germline ends came to 12 bases. The CDR3 protein is CASGGQMTDTQYF. In DNA, the CDR3 is TGTGCCAGCGGCGGACAAATGACAGATACGCAGTATTTT.

The CDR3 here is CASTNADIRETQYF. The CDR3, as DNA: TGTGCCAGCACTAACGCGGACATCCGGGAGACCCAGTACTTC. J is TRBJ2-5 and V is TRBV6-1, with a tentative D call TRBD1 (5 bases). Germline CDR1 is MNHNS and CDR2 is SASEGT. V was clipped by 7 bases and J by 5 bases, with 17 bases between them. This CDR3 region has 14 residues.

This clone came up once. V is TRBV27 and J is TRBJ2-1, with TRBD2 identical over 8 bases. CDR3 length: 14 residues. V dropped 4 bases and J dropped 7; count of bases not matched to a gene: 6. CDR1 MNHEY and CDR2 SMNVEV come from the germline V gene (reference sequence). In nucleotides, the CDR3 is TGTGCCAGCAGTTGGCTAGCGGGTTGGAATGAGCAGTTCTTC. This codes for CASSWLAGWNEQFF.

This clone was seen only once. The CDR3 spells CASSRTDSYEQYF. The CDR3 region has the DNA TGTGCCAGCAGCCGGACAGATTCCTACGAGCAGTACTTC. This chain joins TRBV5-5 and TRBJ2-7; D possibly corresponds to TRBD1 (6 bases). There are 13 residues in the CDR3. With 4 bases removed from V and 1 base from J, the gap between germline ends came to 9 bases. The V gene's germline CDR1 is SGHKS and CDR2 YYEKEE (reference sequence). The whole variable domain, filled in from reference TRBV5-5 and TRBJ2-7, reads DAGVTQSPTHLIKTRGQQVTLRCSPISGHKSVSWYQQVLGQGPQFIFQYYEKEERGRGNFPDRFSARQFPNYSSELNVNALLLGDSALYLCASSRTDSYEQYFGPGTRLTVT.

This clone came up a few times. The CDR3 DNA reads TGTGCCAGCAGCATATCACAGGGGGTCAGTTCACCCCTCCACTTT. Protein sequence: CASSISQGVSSPLHF. V is TRBV11-2 and J is TRBJ1-6; 8 positions agree with TRBD1. The CDR3 covers 15 residues. Losses at the gene ends were 5 bases for V and 9 bases for J; bases not matched to a gene: 9. Germline assignment: CDR1 SGHAT and CDR2 FQNNGV.

The chain has TRBV6-1 and TRBJ2-3; D might be TRBD2 (5 bases). The CDR3 length is 12 residues. Germline V gives CDR1 MNHNS, CDR2 SASEGT. V lost 3 bases to trimming and J lost 10 bases, with 11 bases between them. DNA of the CDR3: TGTGCCAGCAGTGAGCCCCCCGGGGCGCAGTATTTT. Its translation: CASSEPPGAQYF.

The chain recombines TRBV6-5 with TRBJ2-7; 11 positions match TRBD1. V shed 4 bases and J 6 bases; nucleotides not matched to a gene: 2. Per germline, CDR1 MNHEY and CDR2 SVGAGI. CDR3 length: 13 amino acids. As DNA, the CDR3 is TGTGCCAGCAGTTGGGGACAGGGGGGCGAGCAGTACTTC. Its protein is CASSWGQGGEQYF.

This CDR3 reads CASSLVPTGQGVEKLFF. The CDR3 region has the DNA TGTGCCAGCAGCTTGGTCCCCACGGGACAGGGTGTTGAAAAACTGTTTTTT. The rearrangement joins TRBV5-5 to TRBJ1-4, with 9 positions matching TRBD1. CDR1 and CDR2 from the germline V gene are SGHKS and YYEKEE (reference sequence). The J segment lost 7 bases and the V segment lost 0 bases, leaving 10 bases of the junction unmatched. The CDR3 totals 17 residues.

The chain joins TRBV4-1 to TRBJ2-3; 11 bases fit TRBD2. Germline loops: CDR1 MGHRA, CDR2 YSYEKL. The CDR3 length is 17 residues. After removal of 0 bases from V and 8 bases from J, the junction contained 10 bases not matched to a gene. CDR3 nucleotide sequence: TGCGCCAGCAGCCAAGAGGCCACTAGCGGGGGTATTGGTACGCAGTATTTT. Amino acids: CASSQEATSGGIGTQYF.

The chain combines TRBV18 with TRBJ2-7; TRBD2 aligns across 7 bases. CDR1 and CDR2 from the germline V gene are KGHSH and LQKENI. The junction had 3 bases not matched to a gene; V was cut back by 0 bases and J by 4 bases. The CDR3 is 14 amino acids. CDR3 nucleotides: TGTGCCAGCTCACCACCTCCGGGAGGATACGAGCAGTACTTC. This codes for CASSPPPGGYEQYF.

This chain joins TRBV5-1 and TRBJ2-5; 9 bases map to TRBD1. Germline V lookup: CDR1 SGHRS, CDR2 YFSETQ. The V gene end was trimmed by 2 bases and the J gene end by 4 bases; junction bases not matched to a gene: 6. CDR3 length: 15 residues. The CDR3 is CASSLTGGRTETQYF. DNA for the CDR3: TGCGCCAGCAGCTTAACAGGGGGCCGAACAGAGACCCAGTACTTC.

The rearrangement links TRBV5-4 to TRBJ2-5; D remains ambiguous. The V gene's germline CDR1 is SGHNT and CDR2 YYREEE (reference sequence). This CDR3 comprises 14 residues. V shed 2 bases and J shed 3 bases, with 11 bases lying between them. The CDR3 is CASSFLPTKETQYF. The CDR3 DNA is TGTGCCAGCAGCTTCCTTCCCACTAAAGAGACCCAGTACTTC.

V usage is TRBV5-4 and J usage is TRBJ1-2; 7 bases are shared with TRBD1. Germline V gives CDR1 SGHNT, CDR2 YYREEE (reference sequence). J lost 8 bases, V lost 4 bases, and 8 bases had no gene match. CDR3 length: 13 residues. The CDR3 nucleotides are TGTGCCAGCAGCGTCGACAGGGAGGACGGCTACACCTTC. This codes for CASSVDREDGYTF.

V usage is TRBV19 and J usage is TRBJ1-5; no firm D call. The germline gives CDR1 LNHDA, CDR2 SQIVND (reference sequence). This CDR3 is 17 amino acids long. V lost 3 bases, J lost 0 bases, and 15 bases lay in between. The CDR3 protein is CASSISNGAYSNQPQHF. For the CDR3, the DNA is TGTGCCAGTAGTATTTCGAACGGAGCCTATAGCAATCAGCCCCAGCATTTT.

This chain connects TRBV30 to TRBJ2-3, with unresolved D. Trimming pared 2 bases from V and 0 bases from J, leaving 9 bases between. This CDR3 has 14 amino acids. The germline V gene has CDR1 GTSNPN and CDR2 SVGIG (reference sequence). CDR3 protein: CAWSRYSSTDTQYF. In nucleotides, the CDR3 is TGTGCCTGGAGTAGGTACAGTAGCACAGATACGCAGTATTTT.

The chain recombines TRBV9 with TRBJ2-3, with 7 positions matching TRBD1. Trimming took 1 base from V and 7 from J; bases not matched to a gene: 18. Germline CDR1 SGDLS, CDR2 YYNGEE. The CDR3 has 18 amino acids. CDR3 sequence (DNA): TGTGCCAGCAGCGTATCTGGCGCGGTGAGACAGGGTCGAAATACGCAGTATTTT. Encoded protein: CASSVSGAVRQGRNTQYF.

The V call is TRBV7-3, the J call TRBJ2-1; weak D call: TRBD2 (6 bases). V was pared by 5 bases and J by 5 bases, with 10 bases between. CDR1 SGHTA and CDR2 FQGTGA come from the germline V gene. This CDR3 has 13 amino acids. The chain's CDR3 is CASSTGDNNEQFF. CDR3 in DNA: TGTGCCAGCAGCACGGGGGATAACAATGAGCAGTTCTTC. The whole variable domain, remainder taken from reference TRBV7-3 and TRBJ2-1, is GAGVSQTPSNKVTEKGKYVELRCDPISGHTALYWYRQSLGQGPEFLIYFQGTGAADDSGLPNDRFFAVRPEGSVSTLKIQRTERGDSAVYLCASSTGDNNEQFFGPGTRLTVL.

The V and J genes are TRBV28 and TRBJ2-7; TRBD1 agrees at 9 bases. V dropped 8 bases and J dropped 4; count of bases not matched to a gene: 6. The CDR3 covers 13 residues. Germline V gene data show CDR1 as MDHEN and CDR2 as SYDVKM. The CDR3 loop reads CASQGQGPYEQYF. The DNA of the CDR3 is TGTGCCAGCCAGGGACAGGGACCTTACGAGCAGTACTTC.

The chain combines TRBV27 with TRBJ1-6; 8 bases fit TRBD1. The germline gives CDR1 MNHEY, CDR2 SMNVEV (reference sequence). J lost 9 bases, V lost 5 bases, and 6 bases had no gene match. The CDR3 runs to 14 residues. The DNA of the CDR3 is TGTGCCAGCAGTACCGACAGGGGATCTTCACCCCTCCACTTT. Translating it yields CASSTDRGSSPLHF.

The genes are TRBV19 and TRBJ1-6, with TRBD1 matching over 7 bases. Germline V gene data show CDR1 as LNHDA and CDR2 as SQIVND (reference sequence). J was trimmed by 7 bases and V by 5 bases; bases with no gene match: 5. This CDR3 is 14 amino acids long. As DNA, the CDR3 is TGTGCCAGTAGTTTACACAGGGGAAATTCACCCCTCCACTTT. It translates to CASSLHRGNSPLHF.

The chain joins TRBV5-1 to TRBJ2-7; TRBD1 might be the D (5 bases). There are 17 residues in the CDR3. V lost 0 bases to trimming and J lost 1 base, with 17 bases between them. Germline assignment: CDR1 SGHRS and CDR2 YFSETQ. CDR3 loop: CASSLALAGLSSYEQYF. CDR3 DNA: TGCGCCAGCAGCTTGGCTTTAGCAGGGTTGTCTTCCTACGAGCAGTACTTC.

This chain connects TRBV6-5 to TRBJ1-5; TRBD1 matches 8 bases. Germline V gives CDR1 MNHEY, CDR2 SVGAGI. After removal of 5 bases from V and 7 bases from J, the junction contained 4 bases not matched to a gene. This CDR3 region has 13 residues. The CDR3 bases are TGTGCCAGCAGTCAGACAGGGGAGCAGCCCCAGCATTTT. Translating it yields CASSQTGEQPQHF.

This chain connects TRBV28 to TRBJ1-2, with no clear D. Germline CDR1 MDHEN, CDR2 SYDVKM. V dropped 3 bases and J dropped 8 bases, with 13 bases sitting between them. The CDR3 loop spans 13 amino acids. This CDR3 is CASSFAGKEGYTF. In DNA form, the CDR3 reads TGTGCCAGCAGTTTTGCGGGTAAAGAGGGCTACACCTTC.

The chain has TRBV7-2 and TRBJ2-4; D possibly corresponds to TRBD1 (6 bases). V shed 5 bases and J shed 3 bases, with 11 bases lying between them. Germline values: CDR1 SGHTA, CDR2 FQGNSA. The CDR3 runs to 14 residues. The DNA of the CDR3 is TGTGCCAGCAGCCACGCAGGGGTCAAAAACATTCAGTACTTC. Amino acids: CASSHAGVKNIQYF. Supplemented by reference TRBV7-2 and TRBJ2-4, the full variable domain reads GAGVSQSPSNKVTEKGKDVELRCDPISGHTALYWYRQSLGQGLEFLIYFQGNSAPDKSGLPSDRFSAERTGGSVSTLTIQRTQQEDSAVYLCASSHAGVKNIQYFGAGTRLSVL.

J is TRBJ1-2 and V is TRBV6-1; TRBD1 might be the D (6 bases). Per the germline V gene, CDR1 is MNHNS and CDR2 is SASEGT. The V end lost 5 bases, the J end lost 8 bases, and 18 bases lay between the germline ends. The CDR3 loop spans 14 amino acids. DNA of the CDR3: TGTGCCAGCAGTTCTACTACAGGGCTGGGAGGCTACACCTTC. It encodes CASSSTTGLGGYTF.

The V gene is TRBV28, the J gene TRBJ1-1, with 7 bases matching TRBD1. Germline loops: CDR1 MDHEN, CDR2 SYDVKM. Unmatched junction bases numbered 21, after V lost 5 bases and J lost 6 bases. The CDR3 totals 18 residues. CDR3 DNA sequence: TGTGCCAGCAGTCCGACCCCCAACCAAGACAGGGTCGGTCCTGAAGCTTTCTTT. Amino acids: CASSPTPNQDRVGPEAFF. Drawing the rest from reference TRBV28 and TRBJ1-1, the complete variable domain is DVKVTQSSRYLVKRTGEKVFLECVQDMDHENMFWYRQDPGLGLRLIYFSYDVKMKEKGDIPEGYSVSREKKERFSLILESASTNQTSMYLCASSPTPNQDRVGPEAFFGQGTRLTVV.

The V and J genes are TRBV5-1 and TRBJ1-6; 8 nucleotides line up with TRBD1. Losses at the gene ends were 6 bases for V and 8 bases for J; bases not matched to a gene: 7. CDR1 is SGHRS, CDR2 YFSETQ, per germline. This CDR3 region has 14 residues. The CDR3: CASTTAGGYSPLHF. The CDR3 coding sequence is TGCGCCAGCACCACGGCAGGGGGCTATTCACCCCTCCACTTT. Full variable domain (rest looked up from reference TRBV5-1 and TRBJ1-6): KAGVTQTPRYLIKTRGQQVTLSCSPISGHRSVSWYQQTPGQGLQFLFEYFSETQRNKGNFPGRFSGRQFSNSRSEMNVSTLELGDSALYLCASTTAGGYSPLHFGNGTRLTVT.

This rearrangement joins TRBV9 to TRBJ2-7; perhaps TRBD2 as D (5 bases). The CDR3 covers 13 residues. Trimming removed 0 bases from V and 8 bases from J, with 12 bases in between. The germline V gene encodes CDR1 SGDLS and CDR2 YYNGEE. CDR3 sequence (DNA): TGTGCCAGCAGCGTAGAAGAGGGCGCCCAGCAGTACTTC. It translates to CASSVEEGAQQYF.

The V call is TRBV5-1, the J call TRBJ1-1; the D gene is possibly TRBD1 (6 bases). Trimming removed 6 bases at V and 0 bases at J, with 9 bases between. This CDR3 comprises 13 residues. CDR1 and CDR2 (germline): SGHRS, YFSETQ. CDR3 loop: CASKRTVNTEAFF. The CDR3 DNA reads TGCGCCAGCAAGAGGACAGTGAACACTGAAGCTTTCTTT.